This T cell receptor beta chain was recorded in a study of T cell responses to AZD1222 COVID-19 vaccine. Findings and caveats of the study: The study sampled repertoires only after the peak T cell response.

Of note for this clone: The antigen is undetermined.

Per the germline V gene, CDR1 is LGHDT and CDR2 is YNNKEL (reference sequence). V shed 3 bases, J shed 9 bases, and the junction held 7 bases outside the gene matches. This CDR3 has 14 residues. Method: immunoSEQ multiplex PCR; TCRdb's copy keeps in-frame clones and lacks some. The sample includes roughly 130,000 clones, about 90% of them seen just once. The input for sequencing was peripheral blood, taken on day 0 of AZD1222 vaccination. The chain has TRBV3-1 (or the pseudogene TRBV3-2) and TRBJ1-2; 10 nucleotides agree with TRBD1. The sequence was obtained from an adult in good health. In DNA form, the CDR3 reads TGTGCCAGCAGCCATGGGGGACAGGGGACGCGCTACACCTTC. Protein product: CASSHGGQGTRYTF.